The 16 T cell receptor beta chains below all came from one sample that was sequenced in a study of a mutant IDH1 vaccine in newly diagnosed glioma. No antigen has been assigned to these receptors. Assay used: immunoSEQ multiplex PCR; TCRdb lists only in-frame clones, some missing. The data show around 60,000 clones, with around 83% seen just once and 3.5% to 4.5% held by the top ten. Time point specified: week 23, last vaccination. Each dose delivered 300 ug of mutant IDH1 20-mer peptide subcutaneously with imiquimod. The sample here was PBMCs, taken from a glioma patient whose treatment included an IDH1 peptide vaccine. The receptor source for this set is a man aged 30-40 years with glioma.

This CDR3 is CASSLGVLAGGPVYEQFF. In DNA, the CDR3 is TGTGCCAGCAGCTTGGGTGTCCTAGCGGGGGGGCCGGTCTATGAGCAGTTCTTC. V gene TRBV5-4 combines with J gene TRBJ2-1; 12 nucleotides line up with TRBD2. V trimming: 0 bases; J trimming: 8 bases; junction bases outside the gene matches: 12. Germline loops: CDR1 SGHNT, CDR2 YYREEE (reference sequence). The CDR3 covers 18 residues.

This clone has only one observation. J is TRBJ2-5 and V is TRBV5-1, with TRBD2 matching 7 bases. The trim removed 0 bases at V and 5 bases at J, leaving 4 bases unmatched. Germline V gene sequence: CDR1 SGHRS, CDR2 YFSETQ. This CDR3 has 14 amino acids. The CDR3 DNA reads TGCGCCAGCAGCTTGGCGGGGGGACTTGAGACCCAGTACTTC. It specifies CASSLAGGLETQYF.

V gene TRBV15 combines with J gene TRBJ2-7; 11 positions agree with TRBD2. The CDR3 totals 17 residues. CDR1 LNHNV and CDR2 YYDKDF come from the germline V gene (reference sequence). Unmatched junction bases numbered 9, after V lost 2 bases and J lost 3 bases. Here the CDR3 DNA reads TGTGCCACCAGCAGAAGTATAGCGGGGGGGCCGGACTACGAGCAGTACTTC. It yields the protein CATSRSIAGGPDYEQYF.

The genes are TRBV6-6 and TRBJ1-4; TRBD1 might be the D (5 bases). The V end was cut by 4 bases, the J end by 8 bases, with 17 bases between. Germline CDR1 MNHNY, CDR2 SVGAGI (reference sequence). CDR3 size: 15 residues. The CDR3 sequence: CASSFQGSSGEKLFF. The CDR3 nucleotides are TGTGCCAGCAGTTTTCAGGGAAGCAGTGGAGAAAAACTGTTTTTT.

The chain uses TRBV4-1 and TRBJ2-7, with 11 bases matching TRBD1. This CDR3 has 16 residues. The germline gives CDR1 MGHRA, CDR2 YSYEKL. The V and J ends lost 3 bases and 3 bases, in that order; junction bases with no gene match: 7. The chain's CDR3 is CASSQEGQGVVYEQYF. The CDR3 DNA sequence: TGCGCCAGCAGCCAGGAGGGACAGGGGGTCGTCTACGAGCAGTACTTC.

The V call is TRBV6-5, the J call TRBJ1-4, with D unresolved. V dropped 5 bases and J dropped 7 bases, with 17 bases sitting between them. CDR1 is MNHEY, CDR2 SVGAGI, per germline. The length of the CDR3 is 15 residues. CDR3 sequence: CASSPSLALGEKLFF. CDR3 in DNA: TGTGCCAGCAGTCCCTCTCTTGCCCTGGGTGAAAAACTGTTTTTT.

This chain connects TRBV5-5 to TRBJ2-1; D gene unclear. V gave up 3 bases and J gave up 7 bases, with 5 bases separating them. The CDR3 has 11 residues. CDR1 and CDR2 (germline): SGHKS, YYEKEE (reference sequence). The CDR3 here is CASSSLNEQFF. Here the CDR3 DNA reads TGTGCCAGCAGCTCCTTAAATGAGCAGTTCTTC.

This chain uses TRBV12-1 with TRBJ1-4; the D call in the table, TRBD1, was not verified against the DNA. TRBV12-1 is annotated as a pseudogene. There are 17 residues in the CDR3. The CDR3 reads CASSFKPGPATNEKLFF. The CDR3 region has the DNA TGTGCCAGCAGCTTTAAGCCAGGGCCTGCGACTAATGAAAAACTGTTTTTT.

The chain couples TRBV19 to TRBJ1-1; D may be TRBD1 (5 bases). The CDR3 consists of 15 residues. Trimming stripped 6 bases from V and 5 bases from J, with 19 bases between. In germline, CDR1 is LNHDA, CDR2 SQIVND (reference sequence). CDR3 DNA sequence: TGTGCCAGTAGGGCCCTCGGGGGGGGAAGAACTGAAGCTTTCTTT. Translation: CASRALGGGRTEAFF.

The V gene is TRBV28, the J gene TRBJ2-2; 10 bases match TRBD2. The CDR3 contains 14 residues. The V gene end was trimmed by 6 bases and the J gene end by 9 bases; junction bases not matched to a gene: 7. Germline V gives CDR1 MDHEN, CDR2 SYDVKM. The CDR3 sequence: CASRPSGGRRELFF. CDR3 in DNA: TGTGCCAGCAGACCTAGCGGGGGCCGCCGGGAGCTGTTTTTT.

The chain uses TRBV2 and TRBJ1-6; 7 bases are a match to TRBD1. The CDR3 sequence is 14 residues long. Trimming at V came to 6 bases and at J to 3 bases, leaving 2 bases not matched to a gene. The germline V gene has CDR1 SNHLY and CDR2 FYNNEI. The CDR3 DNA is TGTGCCAGCAGATGGGACAGCTATAATTCACCCCTCCACTTT. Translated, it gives CASRWDSYNSPLHF. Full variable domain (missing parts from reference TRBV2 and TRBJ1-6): EPEVTQTPSHQVTQMGQEVILRCVPISNHLYFYWYRQILGQKVEFLVSFYNNEISEKSEIFDDQFSVERPDGSNFTLKIRSTKLEDSAMYFCASRWDSYNSPLHFGNGTRLTVT.

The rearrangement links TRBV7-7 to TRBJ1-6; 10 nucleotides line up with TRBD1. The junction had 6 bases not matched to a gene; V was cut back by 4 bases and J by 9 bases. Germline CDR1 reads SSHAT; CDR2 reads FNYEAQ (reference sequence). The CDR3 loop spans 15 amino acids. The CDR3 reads CASSSRDRGVSPLHF. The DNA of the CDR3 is TGTGCCAGCAGCTCAAGGGACAGGGGAGTTTCACCCCTCCACTTT.

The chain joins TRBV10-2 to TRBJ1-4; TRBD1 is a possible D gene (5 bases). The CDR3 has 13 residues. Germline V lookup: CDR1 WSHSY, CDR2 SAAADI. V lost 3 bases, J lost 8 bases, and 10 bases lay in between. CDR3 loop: CASSEGTWEKLFF. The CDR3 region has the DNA TGCGCCAGCAGTGAAGGGACCTGGGAAAAACTGTTTTTT.

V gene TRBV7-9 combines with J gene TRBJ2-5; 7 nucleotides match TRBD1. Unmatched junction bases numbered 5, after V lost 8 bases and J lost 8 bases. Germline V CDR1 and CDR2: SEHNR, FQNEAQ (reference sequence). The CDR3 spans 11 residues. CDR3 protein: CASETGETQYF. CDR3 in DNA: TGTGCCAGCGAAACAGGGGAAACCCAGTACTTC.

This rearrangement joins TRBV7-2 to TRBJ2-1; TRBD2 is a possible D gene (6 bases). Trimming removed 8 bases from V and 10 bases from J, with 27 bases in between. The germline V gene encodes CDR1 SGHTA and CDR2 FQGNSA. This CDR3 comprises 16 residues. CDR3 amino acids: CASRPPSEPSQGEQFF. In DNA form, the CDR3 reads TGTGCCAGCCGACCCCCTAGCGAGCCCTCCCAAGGGGAGCAGTTCTTC. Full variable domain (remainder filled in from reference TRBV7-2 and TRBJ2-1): GAGVSQSPSNKVTEKGKDVELRCDPISGHTALYWYRQSLGQGLEFLIYFQGNSAPDKSGLPSDRFSAERTGGSVSTLTIQRTQQEDSAVYLCASRPPSEPSQGEQFFGPGTRLTVL.

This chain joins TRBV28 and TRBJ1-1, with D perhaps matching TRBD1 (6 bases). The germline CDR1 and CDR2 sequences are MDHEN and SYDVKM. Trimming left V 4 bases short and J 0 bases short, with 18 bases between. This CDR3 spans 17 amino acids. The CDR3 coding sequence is TGTGCCAGCAGTTCCACTGCAAACGGGGGGCTGAACACTGAAGCTTTCTTT. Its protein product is CASSSTANGGLNTEAFF.